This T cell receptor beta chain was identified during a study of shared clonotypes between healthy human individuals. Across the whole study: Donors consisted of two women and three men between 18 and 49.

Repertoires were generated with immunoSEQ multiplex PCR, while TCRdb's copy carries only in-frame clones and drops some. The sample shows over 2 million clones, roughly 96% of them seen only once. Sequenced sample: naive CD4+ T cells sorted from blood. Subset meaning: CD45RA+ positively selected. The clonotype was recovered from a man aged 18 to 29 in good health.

CDR3 DNA: TGTGCCAGCAGCAACGGGACAGGAATTAGAGATACGCAGTATTTT. Translated, it gives CASSNGTGIRDTQYF. V gene TRBV7-2 combines with J gene TRBJ2-3; 8 bases match TRBD1. The germline V gene has CDR1 SGHTA and CDR2 FQGNSA. V shed 5 bases, J shed 5 bases, and the junction held 9 bases outside the gene matches. The CDR3 covers 15 residues.